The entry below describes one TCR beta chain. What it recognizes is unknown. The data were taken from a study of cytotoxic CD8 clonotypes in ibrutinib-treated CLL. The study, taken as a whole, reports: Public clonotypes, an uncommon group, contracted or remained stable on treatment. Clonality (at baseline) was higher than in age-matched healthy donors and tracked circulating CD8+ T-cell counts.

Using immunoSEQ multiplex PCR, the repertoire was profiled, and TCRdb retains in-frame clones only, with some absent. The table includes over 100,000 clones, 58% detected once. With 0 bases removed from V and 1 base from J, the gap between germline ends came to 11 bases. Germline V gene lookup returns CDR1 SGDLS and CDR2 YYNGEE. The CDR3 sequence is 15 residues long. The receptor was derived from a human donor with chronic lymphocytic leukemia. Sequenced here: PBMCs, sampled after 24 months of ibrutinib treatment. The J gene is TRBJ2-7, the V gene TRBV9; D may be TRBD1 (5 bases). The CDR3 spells CASSVVMGPSYEQYF. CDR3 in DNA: TGTGCCAGCAGCGTAGTGATGGGGCCGTCCTACGAGCAGTACTTC.